This T cell receptor beta chain derives from a study of cytomegalovirus exposure and HLA in healthy donors. The PCR ran on 60 Vbeta and 13 Jbeta primers. The protocol was immunoSEQ multiplex PCR, while the TCRdb copy is restricted to in-frame clones and leaves out a portion. The repertoire consists of 90,000 to 150,000 clones, with about 8.6% occurring once and the leading ten covering approximately 6.4%. V lost 0 bases to trimming and J lost 7 bases; unmatched junction nucleotides: 9. The CDR3 has 15 residues. Per germline, CDR1 SGHRS and CDR2 YFSETQ. The clonotype originates from a woman aged 40 to 50 in good health and CMV-seropositive. Sequencing was done on a sample of PBMCs. The V call is TRBV5-1, the J call TRBJ1-2; 7 bases line up with TRBD1. CDR3 sequence: CASSLEGRGDAGYTF. The CDR3 nucleotides read TGCGCCAGCAGCTTGGAGGGCAGGGGGGATGCTGGCTACACCTTC.